The 21 T cell receptor beta chains listed next were all sequenced from one sample in a study of glioma-infiltrating T cells after dendritic cell vaccination. Specified time point: after dendritic cell vaccination, including at tumor progression/relapse. Generated by immunoSEQ multiplex PCR, the TCRdb table keeps only in-frame clones and is missing some. The sample records some 46,000 clones, around 91% being singletons. Source: blood, taken after dendritic cell vaccination. The receptors were gathered from a human donor with glioblastoma.

V usage is TRBV27 and J usage is TRBJ1-5; 9 positions agree with TRBD1. The germline gives CDR1 MNHEY, CDR2 SMNVEV (reference sequence). With 1 base clipped from V and 7 bases from J, the junction kept 8 bases outside the gene matches. The length of the CDR3 is 16 residues. The CDR3 reads CASSLLGGTGNQPQHF. The CDR3 coding sequence is TGTGCCAGCAGTTTATTGGGGGGGACAGGGAACCAGCCCCAGCATTTT.

This chain links TRBV19 with TRBJ1-5; 8 bases map to TRBD1. Germline CDR1 is LNHDA and CDR2 is SQIVND (reference sequence). Losses at the gene ends were 3 bases for V and 2 bases for J; bases not matched to a gene: 3. The CDR3 consists of 15 residues. The CDR3 nucleotides are TGTGCCAGTAGTATCGGACAGGGAGGCAATCAGCCCCAGCATTTT. This codes for CASSIGQGGNQPQHF. Based on the CDR3 plus reference TRBV19 and TRBJ1-5, the full variable domain is DGGITQSPKYLFRKEGQNVTLSCEQNLNHDAMYWYRQDPGQGLRLIYYSQIVNDFQKGDIAEGYSVSREKKESFPLTVTSAQKNPTAFYLCASSIGQGGNQPQHFGDGTRLSIL.

This chain joins TRBV6-5 and TRBJ1-2; 7 bases align to TRBD1. CDR1 is MNHEY, CDR2 SVGAGI, per germline. With V trimmed by 2 bases and J by 6 bases, 9 bases remained unmatched. The CDR3 totals 15 residues. CDR3: CASSYGSGQPNGYTF. CDR3 nucleotide sequence: TGTGCCAGCAGTTACGGCTCGGGACAGCCAAATGGCTACACCTTC.

This clone turned up a few times. The V and J genes are TRBV20-1 and TRBJ1-1; a weak D match, TRBD1 (5 bases). V was cut by 5 bases and J by 4 bases, with 8 bases left in between. The length of the CDR3 is 11 residues. Looked up from germline, CDR1 is DFQATT and CDR2 is SNEGSKA (reference sequence). CDR3 protein: CSAARGTEAFF. CDR3 nucleotide sequence: TGCAGTGCTGCTAGGGGCACTGAAGCTTTCTTT.

V and J are TRBV30 and TRBJ2-5, with TRBD2 as a possible D gene (6 bases). This CDR3 comprises 14 residues. V dropped 4 bases and J dropped 5 bases, with 17 bases sitting between them. CDR1 is GTSNPN, CDR2 SVGIG, per germline (reference sequence). The CDR3 spells CAWTRSPGVETQYF. The CDR3 coding sequence is TGTGCCTGGACACGGTCGCCGGGAGTTGAGACCCAGTACTTC.

The J gene is TRBJ1-1, the V gene TRBV27; TRBD1 is a possible D gene (5 bases). The CDR3 sequence is 14 residues long. V lost 3 bases and J 0 bases, leaving 8 bases between the germline ends. Germline V gene sequence: CDR1 MNHEY, CDR2 SMNVEV (reference sequence). The CDR3 DNA reads TGTGCCAGCAGTTTTTCGGGGGTGAACACTGAAGCTTTCTTT. It specifies CASSFSGVNTEAFF.

The chain couples TRBV7-9 to TRBJ2-3; D might be TRBD2 (5 bases). The CDR3 loop spans 16 amino acids. Between the trimmed V and J ends, which lost 1 base and 1 base, there was a span of 12 bases. Germline V gene sequence: CDR1 SEHNR, CDR2 FQNEAQ (reference sequence). The CDR3 loop reads CASSLDQKAGTDTQYF. In DNA form, the CDR3 reads TGTGCCAGCAGCTTAGATCAGAAAGCGGGCACAGATACGCAGTATTTT. Filled out from reference TRBV7-9 and TRBJ2-3, the complete variable domain reads DTGVSQNPRHKITKRGQNVTFRCDPISEHNRLYWYRQTLGQGPEFLTYFQNEAQLEKSRLLSDRFSAERPKGSFSTLEIQRTEQGDSAMYLCASSLDQKAGTDTQYFGPGTRLTVL.

J is TRBJ2-1 and V is TRBV30; TRBD2 aligns across 11 bases. V was pared by 0 bases and J by 6 bases, with 10 bases of the junction left unmatched. The CDR3 is 17 residues long. Germline CDR1 is GTSNPN and CDR2 is SVGIG (reference sequence). CDR3 loop: CAWSVRLAGGPRNEQFF. In DNA form, the CDR3 reads TGTGCCTGGAGTGTACGATTAGCGGGAGGGCCCCGCAATGAGCAGTTCTTC.

The chain recombines TRBV6-1 with TRBJ1-4; perhaps TRBD1 as D (5 bases). With 6 bases removed from V and 4 bases from J, the gap between germline ends came to 12 bases. The CDR3 is made up of 14 amino acids. Germline-derived CDR1 and CDR2 are MNHNS and SASEGT. CDR3: CASRTTANNEKLFF. The CDR3 coding sequence is TGTGCCAGCAGGACGACAGCCAATAATGAAAAACTGTTTTTT.

Regarding this clone: Germline is not matched at one junction end, which may reflect a read error. The chain combines TRBV7-6 with TRBJ2-3; D perhaps matches TRBD1 (6 bases). CDR1 and CDR2 from the germline V gene are SGHVS and FNYEAQ. CDR3 length: 16 amino acids. The CDR3 protein is CASSLVIGQLPDAQYF. The CDR3 nucleotides read TGTGCCAGCAGCTTAGTGATCGGACAGTTGCCAGATGCGCAGTATTTT. Based on the CDR3 plus reference TRBV7-6 and TRBJ2-3, the full variable domain is GAGVSQSPRYKVTKRGQDVALRCDPISGHVSLYWYRQALGQGPEFLTYFNYEAQQDKSGLPNDRFSAERPEGSISTLTIQRTEQRDSAMYRCASSLVIGQLPDAQYFGPGTRLTVL.

The CDR3 loop reads CAISEPGQGYEQYF. The CDR3 region has the DNA TGTGCCATCAGTGAACCGGGACAGGGGTACGAGCAGTACTTC. The J gene is TRBJ2-5, the V gene TRBV10-3, with TRBD1 matching 10 bases. The J call may be wrong; the DNA end is better matched by TRBJ2-7. Looked up from germline, CDR1 is ENHRY and CDR2 is SYGVKD. This CDR3 region has 14 residues.

Of note for this clone: The junction does not match germline at one end; this may be a read error. The V call is TRBV7-7, the J call TRBJ2-5, with 15 bases identical to TRBD2. The length of the CDR3 is 15 residues. Germline CDR1 and CDR2: SSHAT and FNYEAQ (reference sequence). CDR3 DNA: TGTGCTAGCAGCCCGGGGACTAGCGGGAGGGAGACCCAGTACTTC. Translation: CASSPGTSGRETQYF.

The chain is built from TRBV7-8 and TRBJ1-5; 10 positions match TRBD1. The CDR3 spans 18 residues. The germline V gene has CDR1 SGHVS and CDR2 FQNEAQ. V was pared by 1 base and J by 7 bases, with 13 bases of the junction left unmatched. The CDR3 nucleotides are TGTGCCAGCAGCTTAGGTTCATCGTTTCGGGACAGGGGCCAGCCCCAGCATTTT. The encoded protein is CASSLGSSFRDRGQPQHF.

V gene TRBV28 combines with J gene TRBJ2-5; TRBD2 matches at 11 bases. The J call may be in error: the DNA end matches TRBJ2-7 better. The germline CDR1 and CDR2 sequences are MDHEN and SYDVKM. The CDR3 totals 16 residues. For the CDR3, the DNA is TGTGCCAGCAGTGAAACTAGCGGGAGAGGACCCTACGAGCAGTACTTC. It specifies CASSETSGRGPYEQYF.

The chain is built from TRBV29-1 and TRBJ2-7, with 10 nucleotides matching TRBD2. CDR1 and CDR2 from the germline V gene are SQVTM and ANQGSEA. The CDR3 consists of 15 residues. J was trimmed by 6 bases and V by 4 bases; bases with no gene match: 12. The CDR3 is CSVVMGLASGAEQYF. In DNA form, the CDR3 reads TGCAGCGTTGTCATGGGACTAGCGTCCGGGGCCGAGCAGTACTTC.

In this sample, this clone turned up once. This chain links TRBV25-1 with TRBJ1-2; 7 bases align to TRBD1. CDR3 length: 16 residues. Per the germline V gene, CDR1 is MGHDK and CDR2 is SYGVNS. With V trimmed by 2 bases and J by 2 bases, 8 bases remained unmatched. The CDR3 here is CASSEMWGTANYGYTF. The CDR3 DNA reads as TGTGCCAGCAGTGAAATGTGGGGGACAGCAAACTATGGCTACACCTTC.

The V gene is TRBV6-5, the J gene TRBJ2-3; perhaps TRBD1 as D (7 bases). The ends were cut back, 10 bases at V and 1 base at J, with 18 bases in the middle. There are 15 residues in the CDR3. The germline V gene encodes CDR1 MNHEY and CDR2 SVGAGI. The CDR3 DNA is TGTGCCACCCGACAGGGAGGAACAGGCACAGATACGCAGTATTTT. The encoded protein is CATRQGGTGTDTQYF.

The rearrangement links TRBV30 to TRBJ2-2, with D possibly TRBD2 on 6 matching bases. This CDR3 spans 14 amino acids. Germline CDR1 GTSNPN, CDR2 SVGIG (reference sequence). Trimming cost V 4 bases and J 5 bases, with 14 bases left between them. CDR3 protein: CAWNGGVGTGELFF. In nucleotides, the CDR3 is TGTGCCTGGAACGGGGGAGTGGGTACCGGGGAGCTGTTTTTT.

The chain links TRBV28 to TRBJ1-3; D remains unclear. CDR1 MDHEN and CDR2 SYDVKM come from the germline V gene. The CDR3 length is 13 residues. With 7 bases removed from V and 4 bases from J, the gap between germline ends came to 11 bases. The CDR3: CASIEPGGNTIYF. CDR3 nucleotides: TGTGCCAGCATCGAGCCAGGAGGAAACACCATATATTTT.

The rearrangement links TRBV28 to TRBJ2-7, with 7 positions matching TRBD2. Germline-derived CDR1 and CDR2 are MDHEN and SYDVKM. The V segment lost 4 bases and the J segment 5 bases; nucleotides outside the gene matches: 11. This CDR3 is built from 15 residues. The CDR3 DNA is TGTGCCAGCAGTTCTCACGGGGAGGGGTCCCACGAGCAGTACTTC. This gives the protein CASSSHGEGSHEQYF.

This clone was detected once. The V call is TRBV5-4, the J call TRBJ2-7; TRBD1 might be the D (5 bases). The V and J ends lost 7 bases and 6 bases respectively, with 17 bases between them. CDR1 and CDR2 from the germline V gene are SGHNT and YYREEE (reference sequence). This CDR3 contains 13 residues. CDR3 protein: CASSKGVVFEQYF. For the CDR3, the DNA is TGTGCCAGCTCCAAAGGGGTGGTATTCGAGCAGTACTTC. Full variable domain (outside the CDR3, taken from reference TRBV5-4 and TRBJ2-7): ETGVTQSPTHLIKTRGQQVTLRCSSQSGHNTVSWYQQALGQGPQFIFQYYREEENGRGNFPPRFSGLQFPNYSSELNVNALELDDSALYLCASSKGVVFEQYFGPGTRLTVT.